Following are 6 T cell receptor beta chains from one sample sequenced in a study of cytomegalovirus exposure and HLA in healthy donors. The PCR employed 60 Vbeta primers together with 13 Jbeta primers. The protocol was immunoSEQ multiplex PCR, while the TCRdb copy is restricted to in-frame clones and leaves out a portion. The sample records 70,000 to 95,000 clones, about 78% being singletons. Sequencing was performed on PBMCs. The origin of the receptors is a man in his fifties or sixties in good health and CMV-seronegative.

V and J are TRBV6-1 and TRBJ1-5; D perhaps matches TRBD1 (6 bases). CDR3 length: 13 amino acids. Germline values: CDR1 MNHNS, CDR2 SASEGT. V was shortened by 6 bases and J by 5 bases, with 11 bases between the two germline ends. In DNA, the CDR3 is TGTGCCAGCAGCCTACAGGGAGATCAGCCCCAGCATTTT. Its protein product is CASSLQGDQPQHF.

The rearrangement joins TRBV28 to TRBJ2-7, with 8 nucleotides matching TRBD2. The CDR3 covers 14 residues. V was pared by 7 bases and J by 3 bases, with 8 bases of the junction left unmatched. The germline gives CDR1 MDHEN, CDR2 SYDVKM. The CDR3: CASTVTGGRYEQYF. The CDR3 DNA reads as TGTGCCAGCACGGTTACGGGGGGGCGCTACGAGCAGTACTTC.

The chain carries TRBV11-3 and TRBJ2-3; 11 bases are shared with TRBD2. The CDR3 runs 15 residues. Germline CDR1 is SGHNT and CDR2 is YENEEA. J was trimmed by 5 bases and V by 1 base; bases with no gene match: 2. CDR3: CASSLVGLAGDTQYF. CDR3 coding DNA: TGTGCCAGCAGCTTAGTAGGACTAGCGGGAGATACGCAGTATTTT. Variable domain in full (rest from reference TRBV11-3 and TRBJ2-3): EAGVVQSPRYKIIEKKQPVAFWCNPISGHNTLYWYLQNLGQGPELLIRYENEEAVDDSQLPKDRFSAERLKGVDSTLKIQPAELGDSAVYLCASSLVGLAGDTQYFGPGTRLTVL.

This sequence joins TRBV5-5 and TRBJ2-1; 12 bases match TRBD2. CDR3 length equals 15 residues. CDR1 and CDR2 (germline): SGHKS, YYEKEE (reference sequence). Trimming at V came to 4 bases and at J to 5 bases, leaving 4 bases not matched to a gene. CDR3 region: CASSLRLAGDNEQFF. The CDR3 nucleotides are TGTGCCAGCAGCCTCAGACTAGCGGGGGACAATGAGCAGTTCTTC. The entire variable domain, with the rest obtained from reference TRBV5-5 and TRBJ2-1, is as follows: DAGVTQSPTHLIKTRGQQVTLRCSPISGHKSVSWYQQVLGQGPQFIFQYYEKEERGRGNFPDRFSARQFPNYSSELNVNALLLGDSALYLCASSLRLAGDNEQFFGPGTRLTVL.

The genes are TRBV9 and TRBJ2-7; the D gene is possibly TRBD1 (5 bases). The V gene's germline CDR1 is SGDLS and CDR2 YYNGEE. Trimming removed 0 bases from V and 3 bases from J, with 13 bases in between. The CDR3 has 15 amino acids. CDR3 protein: CASSVGGQGHYEQYF. CDR3 in DNA: TGTGCCAGCAGCGTAGGGGGTCAGGGCCACTACGAGCAGTACTTC.

A single count supports this clone. V gene TRBV13 combines with J gene TRBJ1-1; weak D call: TRBD1 (5 bases). The CDR3 runs 13 residues. Germline-derived CDR1 and CDR2 are PRHDT and FYEKMQ (reference sequence). V lost 2 bases to trimming and J lost 10 bases, with 14 bases between them. The chain's CDR3 is CASSLILIQGAFF. CDR3 nucleotides: TGTGCCAGCAGCTTAATTTTGATTCAGGGAGCTTTCTTT.